The 32 T cell receptor beta chains presented below share a single source sample, sequenced in a study of T cell responses to AZD1222 COVID-19 vaccine. The table came from immunoSEQ multiplex PCR; TCRdb's copy has only in-frame clones and leaves some out. The table has approximately 76,000 clones, 75% to 95% seen once. This specimen was peripheral blood, taken on day 0 of MenACWY control vaccination. All receptors come from an adult in good health.

V gene TRBV4-1 combines with J gene TRBJ2-6; D not certain. Looked up from germline, CDR1 is MGHRA and CDR2 is YSYEKL. V was cut by 8 bases and J by 0 bases, with 5 bases left in between. The CDR3 contains 13 residues. The CDR3 region has the DNA TGCGCCAGCGCCGTCTCTGGGGCCAACGTCCTGACTTTC. This codes for CASAVSGANVLTF.

This chain links TRBV2 with TRBJ2-7; the D is unclear. The V and J ends lost 8 bases and 0 bases respectively, with 8 bases between them. Germline V CDR1 and CDR2: SNHLY, FYNNEI. This CDR3 has 12 amino acids. The CDR3, as DNA: TGTGCCAGCGAAGGCGGCTCCTACGAGCAGTACTTC. Residues: CASEGGSYEQYF.

This clone was counted a few times. The chain is built from TRBV7-2 and TRBJ2-7; D is uncertain. CDR1 is SGHTA, CDR2 FQGNSA, per germline. V shed 4 bases and J shed 3 bases, with 7 bases lying between them. The CDR3 covers 12 residues. CDR3 residues: CASSSIYYEQYF. The CDR3 nucleotides are TGTGCCAGCAGCTCCATTTACTACGAGCAGTACTTC.

This clone was detected only a few times. V and J are TRBV7-9 and TRBJ2-7; D unresolved. CDR1 is SEHNR, CDR2 FQNEAQ, per germline (reference sequence). The CDR3 has 11 amino acids. Between the trimmed V and J ends, which lost 5 bases and 0 bases, there was a span of 2 bases. The CDR3 DNA sequence: TGTGCCAGCAGCCCCTCCTACGAGCAGTACTTC. It yields the protein CASSPSYEQYF.

This clone was seen only a few times. This chain's CDR3 is CASSLSLSGTGHEKLFF. In DNA, the CDR3 is TGCGCCAGCAGCTTGTCGTTATCCGGGACAGGGCACGAAAAACTGTTTTTT. The chain couples TRBV5-1 to TRBJ1-4, with 9 nucleotides matching TRBD1. Germline V CDR1 and CDR2: SGHRS, YFSETQ. The CDR3 consists of 17 residues. J was trimmed by 8 bases and V by 1 base; bases with no gene match: 12.

This sequence joins TRBV6-4 and TRBJ2-7, with D tentatively TRBD2 (5 bases). The CDR3 loop spans 13 amino acids. CDR1 MRHNA and CDR2 SNTAGT come from the germline V gene. The V end lost 3 bases, the J end lost 6 bases, and 12 bases lay between the germline ends. CDR3 coding DNA: TGTGCCAGCAGTGAGGAGGCTCTGGGCGAGCAGTACTTC. This sequence encodes CASSEEALGEQYF.

This clone was detected once. The rearrangement links TRBV7-2 to TRBJ2-1; TRBD1 might be the D (6 bases). The V and J ends lost 6 bases and 5 bases respectively, with 11 bases between them. CDR1 is SGHTA, CDR2 FQGNSA, per germline. The CDR3 spans 13 residues. CDR3 region: CASSSRTDNEQFF. DNA for the CDR3: TGTGCCAGCAGTTCTCGGACAGACAATGAGCAGTTCTTC. Combining the CDR3 with reference TRBV7-2 and TRBJ2-1 gives the whole variable domain GAGVSQSPSNKVTEKGKDVELRCDPISGHTALYWYRQSLGQGLEFLIYFQGNSAPDKSGLPSDRFSAERTGGSVSTLTIQRTQQEDSAVYLCASSSRTDNEQFFGPGTRLTVL.

The chain is built from TRBV19 and TRBJ1-5; tentatively, D is TRBD1 (5 bases). Germline V gene sequence: CDR1 LNHDA, CDR2 SQIVND (reference sequence). This CDR3 is built from 15 residues. Trimming stripped 9 bases from V and 9 bases from J, with 24 bases between. The CDR3 spells CASKIWVGTEGPQHF. The DNA of the CDR3 is TGTGCCAGCAAAATTTGGGTAGGGACGGAAGGGCCCCAGCATTTT.

In DNA, the CDR3 is TGTGCCAGCAGCTCCCAGGCCTACGAGCAGTACTTC. Translating gives CASSSQAYEQYF. The J gene is TRBJ2-7, the V gene TRBV7-6; D gene unclear. The V gene lost 4 bases and the J gene lost 2 bases, with 6 bases spanning the gap. This CDR3 region has 12 residues. Germline lookup yields CDR1 SGHVS and CDR2 FNYEAQ.

The chain carries TRBV19 and TRBJ1-1; D is undetermined. Trimming left V 5 bases short and J 4 bases short, with 14 bases between. The length of the CDR3 is 14 residues. Germline lookup yields CDR1 LNHDA and CDR2 SQIVND (reference sequence). The CDR3 DNA follows: TGTGCCAGTAGTCCGGTGGTAGGGCTCACTGAAGCTTTCTTT. Amino acids: CASSPVVGLTEAFF.

The genes are TRBV7-2 and TRBJ1-2; 8 bases line up with TRBD1. Germline CDR1 is SGHTA and CDR2 is FQGNSA. The CDR3 is 14 residues long. Germline trimming cut 4 bases from V and 8 bases from J; bases unmatched to any gene: 9. The CDR3 reads CASSSSQGAMGYTF. CDR3 DNA: TGTGCCAGCAGCTCCAGCCAGGGGGCGATGGGCTACACCTTC.

The chain carries TRBV11-2 and TRBJ1-3, with unresolved D. V was pared by 7 bases and J by 2 bases, with 12 bases between. Germline V gives CDR1 SGHAT, CDR2 FQNNGV. This CDR3 has 14 amino acids. The CDR3 loop reads CASTPGSTGNTIYF. CDR3 in DNA: TGTGCCAGCACCCCGGGGAGCACTGGAAACACCATATATTTT. Full variable domain (rest looked up from reference TRBV11-2 and TRBJ1-3): EAGVAQSPRYKIIEKRQSVAFWCNPISGHATLYWYQQILGQGPKLLIQFQNNGVVDDSQLPKDRFSAERLKGVDSTLKIQPAKLEDSAVYLCASTPGSTGNTIYFGEGSWLTVV.

This sequence joins TRBV6-5 and TRBJ1-1, with a possible D match to TRBD1 (6 bases). The germline V gene has CDR1 MNHEY and CDR2 SVGAGI. The CDR3 loop spans 15 amino acids. CDR3 in DNA: TGTGGCCTCAAACCGAGTGGGGGGCGGAACACTGAAGCTTTCTTT. Its translation: CGLKPSGGRNTEAFF.

The V call is TRBV27, the J call TRBJ2-1; D is perhaps TRBD2 (7 bases). The germline gives CDR1 MNHEY, CDR2 SMNVEV (reference sequence). The CDR3 has 18 amino acids. Trimming shortened V by 4 bases and J by 0 bases, and 19 bases separated the two germline ends. The CDR3 protein is CASSSLGGAGVSYNEQFF. As DNA, the CDR3 is TGTGCCAGCAGTTCCCTAGGGGGGGCGGGGGTCTCCTACAATGAGCAGTTCTTC.

The chain joins TRBV19 to TRBJ2-6; D not resolved. The CDR3 runs 15 residues. The V gene lost 3 bases and the J gene lost 4 bases, with 10 bases spanning the gap. Germline assignment: CDR1 LNHDA and CDR2 SQIVND (reference sequence). DNA of the CDR3: TGTGCCAGTAGTATGACCGGTACCGGGGCCAACGTCCTGACTTTC. Residues: CASSMTGTGANVLTF.

The V call is TRBV5-1, the J call TRBJ1-2; TRBD1 matches 9 bases. In germline, CDR1 is SGHRS, CDR2 YFSETQ. After removal of 4 bases from V and 6 bases from J, the junction contained 4 bases not matched to a gene. The CDR3 consists of 13 residues. The CDR3 DNA reads TGCGCCAGCAGCCTGGGACAGGGAAATGGCTACACCTTC. Translated: CASSLGQGNGYTF.

The J gene is TRBJ1-3, the V gene TRBV7-8; TRBD1 matches 9 bases. The CDR3 sequence is 15 residues long. V lost 8 bases and J lost 2; bases outside the gene matches: 7. Germline V gene sequence: CDR1 SGHVS, CDR2 FQNEAQ. CDR3 DNA: TGTGCCAGCGGAAAGACAGGGGGGACTGGAAACACCATATATTTT. Its protein product is CASGKTGGTGNTIYF.

This chain uses TRBV12-3 or TRBV12-4 with TRBJ1-2; possibly TRBD1 for D (5 bases). This CDR3 is built from 13 residues. V shed 5 bases and J shed 4 bases, with 11 bases lying between them. In DNA form, the CDR3 reads TGTGCCAGCAGTATGGACACCTTCTATGGCTACACCTTC. Its protein is CASSMDTFYGYTF.

The chain joins TRBV24-1 to TRBJ1-5; TRBD1 is a possible D gene (6 bases). CDR1 and CDR2 (germline): KGHDR, SFDVKD. The CDR3 spans 16 residues. V was pared by 2 bases and J by 4 bases, with 14 bases between. The CDR3 sequence is CATSDSHLGGNQPQHF. Here the CDR3 DNA reads TGTGCCACCAGTGATTCCCATCTAGGGGGAAATCAGCCCCAGCATTTT.

This sequence joins TRBV5-6 and TRBJ1-5; D is possibly TRBD1 (6 bases). Per the germline V gene, CDR1 is SGHDT and CDR2 is YYEEEE. V lost 0 bases to trimming and J lost 6 bases, with 13 bases between them. CDR3 length equals 15 residues. This CDR3 reads CASSLGGGDAQPQHF. CDR3 coding DNA: TGTGCCAGCAGCTTGGGAGGGGGTGATGCTCAGCCCCAGCATTTT.

This chain joins TRBV2 and TRBJ1-1; D is unresolved. The CDR3 is 13 amino acids. The germline V gene encodes CDR1 SNHLY and CDR2 FYNNEI. Trimming took off 4 bases at V and 1 base at J, with 7 bases between the two ends. DNA of the CDR3: TGTGCCAGCAGTGTTGAAGGGAACACTGAAGCTTTCTTT. Protein: CASSVEGNTEAFF.

V usage is TRBV13 and J usage is TRBJ2-7; weak D call: TRBD2 (5 bases). In germline, CDR1 is PRHDT, CDR2 FYEKMQ (reference sequence). The CDR3 spans 16 residues. Between the trimmed V and J ends, which lost 4 bases and 0 bases, there was a span of 16 bases. CDR3 region: CASSSRIEGNSYEQYF. The CDR3, as DNA: TGTGCCAGCAGCTCCCGCATTGAGGGTAACTCCTACGAGCAGTACTTC.

The V and J genes are TRBV6-6 and TRBJ2-3; TRBD2 aligns across 8 bases. The V segment lost 4 bases and the J segment 1 base; nucleotides outside the gene matches: 4. Germline CDR1 MNHNY, CDR2 SVGAGI (reference sequence). This CDR3 region has 15 residues. The DNA for the CDR3 is TGTGCCAGCAGTTTAAACGGGGGGGGCACAGATACGCAGTATTTT. It is translated as CASSLNGGGTDTQYF.

This clone appeared once. This chain connects TRBV6-6 to TRBJ2-2; D unresolved. V was clipped by 8 bases and J by 1 base, with 11 bases between them. The CDR3 loop spans 14 amino acids. CDR1 is MNHNY, CDR2 SVGAGI, per germline (reference sequence). CDR3 region: CASVSRGNTGELFF. Here the CDR3 DNA reads TGTGCCAGCGTCAGCAGAGGGAACACCGGGGAGCTGTTTTTT.

The J gene is TRBJ1-4, the V gene TRBV9; D gene uncertain. CDR1 and CDR2 from the germline V gene are SGDLS and YYNGEE. This CDR3 contains 15 residues. V was cut by 1 base and J by 0 bases, with 7 bases left in between. Here the CDR3 reads CASSVTGATNEKLFF. The CDR3 DNA is TGTGCCAGCAGCGTAACGGGTGCAACTAATGAAAAACTGTTTTTT.

CDR3 in DNA: TGTGCCAGCAGTTCGTACGACAGGCCCCATGAGCAGTTCTTC. Its protein is CASSSYDRPHEQFF. This rearrangement joins TRBV6-5 to TRBJ2-1; a weak D match, TRBD1 (6 bases). V lost 4 bases, J lost 8 bases, and 15 bases lay in between. This CDR3 contains 14 residues. The germline V gene has CDR1 MNHEY and CDR2 SVGAGI.

The genes are TRBV24-1 and TRBJ2-1, with 8 bases aligning to TRBD2. CDR1 is KGHDR, CDR2 SFDVKD, per germline. The junction had 3 bases not matched to a gene; V was cut back by 2 bases and J by 4 bases. This CDR3 spans 15 amino acids. The CDR3 nucleotides are TGTGCCACCAGTGATTCCACTAGCGGATACAATGAGCAGTTCTTC. It translates to CATSDSTSGYNEQFF.

This rearrangement joins TRBV19 to TRBJ2-7; 8 nucleotides match TRBD2. This CDR3 is built from 16 residues. The V gene end was trimmed by 5 bases and the J gene end by 0 bases; junction bases not matched to a gene: 9. Germline lookup yields CDR1 LNHDA and CDR2 SQIVND (reference sequence). The CDR3, as DNA: TGTGCCAGTAGTGCCACACTAGCGGCGAACTCCTACGAGCAGTACTTC. As protein: CASSATLAANSYEQYF.

This chain connects TRBV20-1 to TRBJ2-7; weak D call: TRBD2 (5 bases). The CDR3 length is 11 residues. The V end lost 6 bases, the J end lost 4 bases, and 10 bases lay between the germline ends. Looked up from germline, CDR1 is DFQATT and CDR2 is SNEGSKA (reference sequence). The CDR3 region has the DNA TGCAGTGCCCCGTCGGGATACGAGCAGTACTTC. It yields the protein CSAPSGYEQYF.

The chain links TRBV7-2 to TRBJ1-6, with 8 nucleotides matching TRBD1. V was clipped by 5 bases and J by 7 bases; unmatched bases: 7. Looked up from germline, CDR1 is SGHTA and CDR2 is FQGNSA. The CDR3 runs 15 residues. The CDR3 nucleotides read TGTGCCAGCAGCCGCGACCCAGGGGGCAATTCACCCCTCCACTTT. This encodes CASSRDPGGNSPLHF.

The chain recombines TRBV4-2 with TRBJ2-2; 7 bases align to TRBD2. The CDR3 has 15 amino acids. V gave up 6 bases and J gave up 3 bases; unmatched junction bases: 7. The germline V gene encodes CDR1 LGHNA and CDR2 YNFKEQ. CDR3: CASSGGSVDTGELFF. CDR3 DNA sequence: TGTGCCAGCAGTGGCGGGAGCGTAGACACCGGGGAGCTGTTTTTT.

The chain joins TRBV6-1 to TRBJ2-7; no firm D call. Trimming took off 0 bases at V and 9 bases at J, with 6 bases between the two ends. The length of the CDR3 is 11 residues. The germline V gene has CDR1 MNHNS and CDR2 SASEGT. In nucleotides, the CDR3 is TGTGCCAGCAGTGAAGCTTTCTGGCAGTACTTC. It translates to CASSEAFWQYF.